Listed below are T cell receptor beta chains from one sample, sequenced in a study of vaccination effects on CD4 cells after COVID-19. Clones were read by immunoSEQ multiplex PCR, and TCRdb kept only the in-frame ones, dropping some. The data hold 40,000 to 55,000 clones, with 76% observed a single time. No cognate antigen is known for these TCRs. The specimen was CD4+ T cells from PBMCs cultured without peptide, collected after COVID-19 vaccination. The receptors stem from a human donor who had a prior SARS-CoV-2 infection. The CDR3 runs from the conserved cysteine through the conserved F or W. The D gene is left open where the match is weak. The size of a clone is reported for some rows only, either as once, few or many, or as a class for expanded clones.

15	-	TRBV5-5	TRBJ1-6	-	TGTGCCAGCAGCTTGTTACAGGGAGGGGATTCACCCCTCCACTTT	CASSLLQGGDSPLHF
15	-	TRBV10-3	TRBJ2-1	TRBD2	TGTGCCATCCGCTTCGGACTAGCGGGAGGTGATGAGCAGTTCTTC	CAIRFGLAGGDEQFF
14	-	TRBV21-1	TRBJ1-1	-	TGTGCCAGCAGCACCGGACGGTTGAACACTGAAGCTTTCTTT	CASSTGRLNTEAFF
15	-	TRBV5-1	TRBJ2-3	-	TGCGCCAGCAGCTTGGGCCGGGGGTACACAGATACGCAGTATTTT	CASSLGRGYTDTQYF
12	-	TRBV7-9	TRBJ1-1	-	TGTGCCAGCAGCTCCTATGGGCCTGAAGCTTTCTTT	CASSSYGPEAFF
14	few	TRBV30	TRBJ1-2	-	TGTGCCTGGAGTGTAGTAGGGGGAACTGGTGGCTACACCTTC	CAWSVVGGTGGYTF
16	-	TRBV18	TRBJ2-5	TRBD1	TGTGCCAGCTCACCAGGACAGGGAACCTTTAAGAAGACCCAGTACTTC	CASSPGQGTFKKTQYF
14	-	TRBV24-1	TRBJ2-1	-	TGTGCCACCAGAAGTTCGACAGGTAACAATGAGCAGTTCTTC	CATRSSTGNNEQFF
14	-	TRBV30	TRBJ1-1	-	TGTGCCTGGAGTGTACTGGGAGGTAACACTGAAGCTTTCTTT	CAWSVLGGNTEAFF
16	-	TRBV2	TRBJ1-6	TRBD1	TGTGCCAGCAGTGAACGGTTGACAGGGAGTGGTTCACCCCTCCACTTT	CASSERLTGSGSPLHF
17	-	TRBV6-2/TRBV6-3	TRBJ1-2	TRBD1	TGTGCCAGCAGTTGGGACCCTCGCCGGGACAGGGGGCAGAGCTACACCTTC	CASSWDPRRDRGQSYTF
14	once	TRBV7-9	TRBJ1-2	-	TGTGCCAGCAGCTTACCCTTACTCAGCTATGGCTACACCTTC	CASSLPLLSYGYTF
15	-	TRBV18	TRBJ1-3	TRBD1	TGTGCCAGCTCTACGGACAGGACCTCTGGAAACACCATATATTTT	CASSTDRTSGNTIYF
16	-	TRBV10-3	TRBJ2-7	-	TGTGCCATCAGTGGTCCCCCTGGGGGAGGTTCCTACGAGCAGTACTTC	CAISGPPGGGSYEQYF
15	-	TRBV6-5	TRBJ1-4	-	TGTGCCAGCAGTTACGCACCGGGAACTAATGAAAAACTGTTTTTT	CASSYAPGTNEKLFF
15	-	TRBV2	TRBJ2-3	-	TGTGCCAGCAGTGGGGACTGGAGGGGCACAGATACGCAGTATTTT	CASSGDWRGTDTQYF
16	-	TRBV4-2	TRBJ1-6	TRBD1	TGTGCCAGCAGCCAACCAGGGACAGATCTTAATTCACCCCTCCACTTT	CASSQPGTDLNSPLHF
13	once	TRBV7-2	TRBJ1-5	-	TGTGCCAGCAGCTTAGCGGGGGGACAGCCCCAGCATTTT	CASSLAGGQPQHF
13	-	TRBV12-3/TRBV12-4	TRBJ2-7	-	TGTGCCAGCAGGACCGGGGTCTCCTACGAGCAGTACTTC	CASRTGVSYEQYF
17	-	TRBV4-2	TRBJ2-5	TRBD2	TGTGCCAGCAGCCGAACGAAGGGGCGACTAGCGGGGGGGTTCCAGTACTTC	CASSRTKGRLAGGFQYF
15	-	TRBV15	TRBJ2-5	-	TGTGCCACCAGCGCTTCGGTTTATGGACAAGAGACCCAGTACTTC	CATSASVYGQETQYF
16	-	TRBV6-5	TRBJ1-1	-	TGTGCCAGCAGTTTTTCAAATCCTACTGGGTACACTGAAGCTTTCTTT	CASSFSNPTGYTEAFF
13	-	TRBV12-3/TRBV12-4	TRBJ1-1	-	TGTGCCAGCACCCGGAGTCATGGCACTGAAGCTTTCTTT	CASTRSHGTEAFF
18	-	TRBV18	TRBJ2-2	-	TGTGCCAGCTCACCACGGCTTCAAGATGCAGAAAACACCGGGGAGCTGTTTTTT	CASSPRLQDAENTGELFF
13	-	TRBV7-3	TRBJ2-5	-	TGTGCCAGCAGCTTTTCAGGGGTAGAGACCCAGTACTTC	CASSFSGVETQYF
14	-	TRBV4-2	TRBJ2-7	TRBD1	TGTGCCAGCAGCCCAAGACAGGGGTCCTACGAGCAGTACTTC	CASSPRQGSYEQYF
15	-	TRBV5-1	TRBJ2-7	TRBD1	TGCGCCAGCAGCCCGGACAGGGGGACGGGGTACGAGCAGTACTTC	CASSPDRGTGYEQYF
15	-	TRBV7-2	TRBJ2-3	TRBD2	TGTGCCAGCAGCCCAGGACTAGCGGGCTCAGATACGCAGTATTTT	CASSPGLAGSDTQYF
14	-	TRBV7-2	TRBJ2-3	-	TGTGCCAGCAGCTTATTTAGGGGGGCAGATACGCAGTATTTT	CASSLFRGADTQYF
17	-	TRBV10-3	TRBJ1-5	TRBD1	TGTGCCATCAGTGAGGTGGCAGGGGGCTATAGCAATCAGCCCCAGCATTTT	CAISEVAGGYSNQPQHF
17	-	TRBV19	TRBJ1-2	TRBD1	TGTGCCAGTAGTATAGGCGGGACAGACTATTCTAACTATGGCTACACCTTC	CASSIGGTDYSNYGYTF
16	-	TRBV14	TRBJ2-5	-	TGTGCCAGCAGTTGGATTCGGCGGGGCTACCAAGAGACCCAGTACTTC	CASSWIRRGYQETQYF
13	-	TRBV10-3	TRBJ1-2	-	TGTGCCATCCTTGGGGATCTGGACTATGGCTACACCTTC	CAILGDLDYGYTF
13	-	TRBV10-3	TRBJ1-3	-	TGTGCCATCCAAATGAGCTCTGGAAACACCATATATTTT	CAIQMSSGNTIYF
14	-	TRBV24-1	TRBJ2-2	-	TGTGCCACCAGTGAACAGGGCCACACCGGGGAGCTGTTTTTT	CATSEQGHTGELFF
17	-	TRBV27	TRBJ2-7	TRBD1	TGTGCCAGCAGTAAAACAGGGGTTGGGGTTGAAGTCTACGAGCAGTACTTC	CASSKTGVGVEVYEQYF
15	few	TRBV18	TRBJ1-1	TRBD1	TGTGCCAGCTCACCAACGACAGGGAGGGACACTGAAGCTTTCTTT	CASSPTTGRDTEAFF
15	-	TRBV28	TRBJ2-1	-	TGTGCCAGCAGTTTAGGGGGTACGGCCTCTGGTGAGCAGTTCTTC	CASSLGGTASGEQFF
13	-	TRBV7-9	TRBJ1-1	-	TGTGCCAGCAGCCCACAAGGGAACACTGAAGCTTTCTTT	CASSPQGNTEAFF
15	-	TRBV2	TRBJ1-1	-	TGTGCCAGCAGTGTGATCCAGGGACCCTACACTGAAGCTTTCTTT	CASSVIQGPYTEAFF
15	-	TRBV4-2	TRBJ1-4	TRBD1	TGTGCCAGCAGCCAAGATGGGACAGGGAATGAAAAACTGTTTTTT	CASSQDGTGNEKLFF
14	-	TRBV19	TRBJ2-7	-	TGTGCCAGTAGTCCGTTGGTAGGGGCTCGCGAGCAGTACTTC	CASSPLVGAREQYF
15	once	TRBV24-1	TRBJ1-2	TRBD1	TGTGCCACCAGTGATTTAATAAGGGACAGGGATGGCTACACCTTC	CATSDLIRDRDGYTF
15	-	TRBV7-8	TRBJ1-5	-	TGTGCCAGCAGCCCCCTCCCAGGGAAAAATCAGCCCCAGCATTTT	CASSPLPGKNQPQHF
15	-	TRBV2	TRBJ1-4	TRBD1	TGTGCCAGCAGTGTTGAGGGGGCGCGCAATGAAAAACTGTTTTTT	CASSVEGARNEKLFF
15	-	TRBV11-3	TRBJ1-2	-	TGTGCCAGCAGCTGGGGGGGAACCCAACAGACTGGCTACACCTTC	CASSWGGTQQTGYTF
16	-	TRBV19	TRBJ2-5	-	TGTGCCAGTAGTATAGGGAACTCCCGGGCCCCAGAGACCCAGTACTTC	CASSIGNSRAPETQYF
15	-	TRBV21-1	TRBJ1-4	-	TGTGCCAGCAGCTCAGGAGCGGTGGGAGAGGAAAAACTGTTTTTT	CASSSGAVGEEKLFF
13	once	TRBV10-3	TRBJ2-7	-	TGTGCCATCAGTGAGGCCAGAGACTACGAGCAGTACTTC	CAISEARDYEQYF